The 25 T cell receptor beta chains in this list originate from one sample, sequenced in a study of OX40 agonist ivuxolimab in advanced cancers. The repertoire was sequenced with immunoSEQ multiplex PCR; TCRdb's copy has only in-frame clones and lacks some. In the table there are tens of thousands of clones, more than 70% of which are singletons. The material sequenced was CD4+ or CD8+ T cells sorted from blood, taken in a trial of the OX40 agonist ivuxolimab. Receptors were obtained from an adult with an advanced solid tumor such as melanoma, head and neck, liver or kidney cancer.

This chain joins TRBV6-1 and TRBJ2-5; D is uncertain. Germline assignment: CDR1 MNHNS and CDR2 SASEGT. V was trimmed by 1 base and J by 3 bases, leaving 9 bases between them. The CDR3 extends over 14 amino acids. The CDR3 DNA follows: TGTGCCAGCAGTGAAGAGCCAGCTGAAGAGACCCAGTACTTC. It specifies CASSEEPAEETQYF.

This chain joins TRBV7-6 and TRBJ2-1; D may be TRBD2 (6 bases). The CDR3 extends over 12 amino acids. The V gene lost 5 bases and the J gene lost 12 bases, with 14 bases spanning the gap. Germline CDR1 reads SGHVS; CDR2 reads FNYEAQ. CDR3 nucleotides: TGTGCCAGCAGCCCGGGGGTGGTAACGCAGTTCTTC. Translating gives CASSPGVVTQFF.

The chain links TRBV14 to TRBJ1-6; a possible D gene is TRBD1 (5 bases). CDR1 and CDR2 from the germline V gene are SGHDN and FVKESK. The CDR3 contains 14 residues. The germline V and J ends were trimmed by 0 bases and 10 bases, with 10 bases remaining between them. In DNA form, the CDR3 reads TGTGCCAGCAGCCAAGAACATCGGGACTCACCCCTCCACTTT. Translating gives CASSQEHRDSPLHF.

This chain joins TRBV19 and TRBJ1-2; 8 positions match TRBD1. The germline CDR1 and CDR2 sequences are LNHDA and SQIVND (reference sequence). The ends lost 7 bases at V and 5 bases at J; junction bases unmatched: 12. The length of the CDR3 is 15 residues. The DNA of the CDR3 is TGTGCCAGTAATAGGGACAGGAAGATGAATTATGGCTACACCTTC. It encodes CASNRDRKMNYGYTF.

The rearrangement joins TRBV4-1 to TRBJ2-7; TRBD2 aligns across 13 bases. Trimming removed 5 bases from V and 6 bases from J; junction bases left unmatched: 7. The germline V gene encodes CDR1 MGHRA and CDR2 YSYEKL. The CDR3 loop spans 15 amino acids. CDR3 in amino acids: CASSVRLAGGGEQYF. Written as DNA, the CDR3 is TGCGCCAGCAGCGTCCGACTAGCGGGAGGCGGCGAGCAGTACTTC.

The chain joins TRBV15 to TRBJ2-3, with 8 positions matching TRBD2. Trimming at V came to 7 bases and at J to 2 bases, leaving 5 bases not matched to a gene. Per germline, CDR1 LNHNV and CDR2 YYDKDF (reference sequence). The CDR3 is made up of 14 amino acids. The CDR3 loop is CATKLAEYTDTQYF. The CDR3 nucleotides read TGTGCCACCAAACTAGCGGAGTACACAGATACGCAGTATTTT.

The chain links TRBV5-6 to TRBJ1-2; a weak D match, TRBD1 (6 bases). V shed 4 bases and J shed 2 bases, with 9 bases lying between them. Germline CDR1 is SGHDT and CDR2 is YYEEEE. The CDR3 is 13 amino acids. The CDR3: CASSRDTNYGYTF. The DNA for the CDR3 is TGTGCCAGCAGCCGGGACACCAACTATGGCTACACCTTC.

The table lists this clone with a count of one. The rearrangement uses TRBV6-5 and TRBJ2-3, with a possible D match to TRBD2 (5 bases). This CDR3 is 16 amino acids long. Trimming removed 4 bases at V and 5 bases at J, with 19 bases between. Germline CDR1 is MNHEY and CDR2 is SVGAGI. CDR3: CASSSPLRGWGDTQYF. The CDR3 DNA follows: TGTGCCAGCAGTTCCCCTCTACGGGGATGGGGAGATACGCAGTATTTT.

J is TRBJ2-1 and V is TRBV28, with 8 bases matching TRBD2. The CDR3 totals 16 residues. The trim removed 2 bases at V and 7 bases at J, leaving 10 bases unmatched. Germline V gives CDR1 MDHEN, CDR2 SYDVKM. The CDR3: CASSLGGGGPLNEQFF. CDR3 bases: TGTGCCAGCAGTTTAGGGGGCGGGGGGCCCCTTAATGAGCAGTTCTTC. The full variable domain, rest sourced from reference TRBV28 and TRBJ2-1, is DVKVTQSSRYLVKRTGEKVFLECVQDMDHENMFWYRQDPGLGLRLIYFSYDVKMKEKGDIPEGYSVSREKKERFSLILESASTNQTSMYLCASSLGGGGPLNEQFFGPGTRLTVL.

V is TRBV7-9 and J is TRBJ2-1; 8 positions match TRBD2. The V gene end was trimmed by 5 bases and the J gene end by 8 bases; junction bases not matched to a gene: 5. The CDR3 extends over 13 amino acids. Germline V lookup: CDR1 SEHNR, CDR2 FQNEAQ (reference sequence). The CDR3, as DNA: TGTGCCAGCAGCCCCGGACTAGCTGATGAGCAGTTCTTC. Translated: CASSPGLADEQFF. Full variable domain (missing parts from reference TRBV7-9 and TRBJ2-1): DTGVSQNPRHKITKRGQNVTFRCDPISEHNRLYWYRQTLGQGPEFLTYFQNEAQLEKSRLLSDRFSAERPKGSFSTLEIQRTEQGDSAMYLCASSPGLADEQFFGPGTRLTVL.

The chain employs TRBV2 and TRBJ2-1; the D is unclear. Germline-derived CDR1 and CDR2 are SNHLY and FYNNEI. The CDR3 sequence is 13 residues long. V lost 4 bases, J lost 4 bases, and 8 bases lay in between. This chain's CDR3 is CASSVDRYNEQFF. CDR3 DNA sequence: TGTGCCAGCAGTGTCGACCGATACAATGAGCAGTTCTTC.

DNA of the CDR3: TGTGCCAGCAGCTTGGAGGCAGGGAGGCCCAATCAGCCCCAGCATTTT. It translates to CASSLEAGRPNQPQHF. This chain links TRBV5-5 with TRBJ1-5, with a possible D match to TRBD1 (5 bases). V lost 0 bases and J 3 bases, leaving 13 bases between the germline ends. Germline assignment: CDR1 SGHKS and CDR2 YYEKEE (reference sequence). CDR3 size: 16 residues. Combining the CDR3 with reference TRBV5-5 and TRBJ1-5 gives the whole variable domain DAGVTQSPTHLIKTRGQQVTLRCSPISGHKSVSWYQQVLGQGPQFIFQYYEKEERGRGNFPDRFSARQFPNYSSELNVNALLLGDSALYLCASSLEAGRPNQPQHFGDGTRLSIL.

This clone was seen only a few times. The genes are TRBV4-1 and TRBJ1-2; no reliable D call. V lost 5 bases to trimming and J lost 8 bases, with 15 bases between them. This CDR3 comprises 13 residues. Germline CDR1 MGHRA, CDR2 YSYEKL. The CDR3 DNA reads as TGCGCCAGCAGCTTGCCTACTAAAGAGGGCTACACCTTC. Residues: CASSLPTKEGYTF.

This chain joins TRBV7-6 and TRBJ1-1; 8 positions agree with TRBD1. Germline V gives CDR1 SGHVS, CDR2 FNYEAQ. The CDR3 runs to 15 residues. J gave up 10 bases and V 1 base, and 11 bases lay outside the gene matches. As DNA, the CDR3 is TGTGCCAGCAGCTTAGGACCTCAGGGGGCGCGGGGAGCTTTCTTT. Translation gives CASSLGPQGARGAFF.

The chain uses TRBV2 and TRBJ2-5; D is unresolved. The V gene lost 0 bases and the J gene lost 7 bases, with 18 bases spanning the gap. This CDR3 region has 16 residues. Germline values: CDR1 SNHLY, CDR2 FYNNEI. CDR3 DNA sequence: TGTGCCAGCAGTGAAGCGCTTGGCCGTGGGTCCTCGACCCAGTACTTC. This gives the protein CASSEALGRGSSTQYF.

The chain carries TRBV19 and TRBJ2-2, with 9 bases identical to TRBD2. The CDR3 is 16 amino acids. Trimming took 7 bases from V and 5 from J; bases not matched to a gene: 11. CDR1 and CDR2 from the germline V gene are LNHDA and SQIVND (reference sequence). The DNA for the CDR3 is TGTGCCAGTAAAAGGGGTAGCGGGAGTGATACCGGGGAGCTGTTTTTT. This translates into CASKRGSGSDTGELFF.

The chain employs TRBV5-1 and TRBJ2-5, with 7 bases matching TRBD2. CDR1 and CDR2 (germline): SGHRS, YFSETQ. Trimming removed 4 bases from V and 0 bases from J; junction bases left unmatched: 12. This CDR3 has 17 residues. Here the CDR3 DNA reads TGCGCCAGCAGCCTGCACCTGGCGGGAGCGTACCAAGAGACCCAGTACTTC. It is translated as CASSLHLAGAYQETQYF.

This clone was detected a few times. The J gene is TRBJ2-7, the V gene TRBV5-4, with 10 bases identical to TRBD1. The CDR3 has 14 amino acids. Unmatched junction bases numbered 4, after V lost 4 bases and J lost 3 bases. Germline V gives CDR1 SGHNT, CDR2 YYREEE (reference sequence). The CDR3 nucleotides are TGTGCCAGCAGCATGGGGGACAGGGGCTACGAGCAGTACTTC. It yields the protein CASSMGDRGYEQYF.

This clone was observed a single time. The chain is built from TRBV9 and TRBJ1-1; D perhaps matches TRBD1 (5 bases). Germline V gene lookup returns CDR1 SGDLS and CDR2 YYNGEE. The V end lost 3 bases, the J end lost 4 bases, and 13 bases lay between the germline ends. This CDR3 region has 14 residues. The CDR3 region is CASSGGGGGTEAFF. The CDR3 DNA reads TGTGCCAGCAGCGGTGGTGGGGGGGGCACTGAAGCTTTCTTT.

In its sample, this clone was seen once. The gene calls are TRBV27 and TRBJ1-1; maybe TRBD1 (5 bases). The germline gives CDR1 MNHEY, CDR2 SMNVEV (reference sequence). V dropped 7 bases and J dropped 8 bases, with 14 bases sitting between them. The CDR3 length is 12 residues. The CDR3 bases are TGTGCCAGCATAACCGGGGCCTCGGAAGCTTTCTTT. Its translation is CASITGASEAFF.

This clone has a handful of counts. V and J are TRBV6-1 and TRBJ1-1; 10 bases are shared with TRBD1. V shed 4 bases and J 3 bases; nucleotides not matched to a gene: 2. Germline V lookup: CDR1 MNHNS, CDR2 SASEGT. The CDR3 is 14 residues long. CDR3 sequence reads: CASSAGQGHTEAFF. The DNA of the CDR3 is TGTGCCAGCAGTGCGGGACAGGGGCACACTGAAGCTTTCTTT.

J is TRBJ2-3 and V is TRBV10-3; 15 positions match TRBD2. V lost 2 bases to trimming and J lost 0 bases; unmatched junction nucleotides: 6. The CDR3 length is 19 residues. From germline, CDR1 is ENHRY and CDR2 SYGVKD. The CDR3 loop is CAISEPGLAGGPSTDTQYF. The CDR3 DNA reads TGTGCCATCAGTGAGCCGGGACTAGCGGGGGGACCTAGCACAGATACGCAGTATTTT.

CDR3: CASSLGLISTDTQYF. The CDR3 DNA reads as TGCGCCAGCAGCTTGGGCCTTATAAGCACAGATACGCAGTATTTT. This chain connects TRBV5-1 to TRBJ2-3; D gene uncertain. CDR3 size: 15 residues. The V end was cut by 0 bases, the J end by 0 bases, with 8 bases between. Germline V lookup: CDR1 SGHRS, CDR2 YFSETQ.

V usage is TRBV7-3 and J usage is TRBJ2-7; D is undetermined. Germline V CDR1 and CDR2: SGHTA, FQGTGA. The CDR3 covers 13 residues. The V gene lost 1 base and the J gene lost 5 bases, with 9 bases spanning the gap. CDR3: CASSLRPAHEQYF. The DNA of the CDR3 is TGTGCCAGCAGCTTAAGACCAGCCCACGAGCAGTACTTC.

The chain uses TRBV7-9 and TRBJ2-3; D might be TRBD1 or TRBD2, each matching 5 bases. V gave up 5 bases and J gave up 0 bases, with 21 bases separating them. The CDR3 extends over 18 amino acids. Germline lookup yields CDR1 SEHNR and CDR2 FQNEAQ (reference sequence). CDR3 sequence (DNA): TGTGCCAGCAGCCCCGCCGAGGGGCAACGATCTAGCACAGATACGCAGTATTTT. Translating gives CASSPAEGQRSSTDTQYF.